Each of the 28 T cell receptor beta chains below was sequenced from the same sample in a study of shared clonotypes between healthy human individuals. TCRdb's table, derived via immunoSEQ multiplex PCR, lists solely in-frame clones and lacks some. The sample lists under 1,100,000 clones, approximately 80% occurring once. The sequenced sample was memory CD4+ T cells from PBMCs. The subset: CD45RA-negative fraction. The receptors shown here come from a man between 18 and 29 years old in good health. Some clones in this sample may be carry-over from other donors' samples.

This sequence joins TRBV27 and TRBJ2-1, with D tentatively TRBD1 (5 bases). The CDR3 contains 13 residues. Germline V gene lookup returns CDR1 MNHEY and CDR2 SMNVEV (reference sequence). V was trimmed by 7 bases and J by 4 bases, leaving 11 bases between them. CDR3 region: CASKGYAYNEQFF. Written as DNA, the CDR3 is TGTGCCAGCAAGGGGTACGCGTACAATGAGCAGTTCTTC.

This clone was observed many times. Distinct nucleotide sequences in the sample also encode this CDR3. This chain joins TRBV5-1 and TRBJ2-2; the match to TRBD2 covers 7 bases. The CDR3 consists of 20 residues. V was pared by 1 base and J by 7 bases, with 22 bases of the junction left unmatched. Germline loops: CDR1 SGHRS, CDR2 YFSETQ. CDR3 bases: TGCGCCAGCAGCTTGAATAACGTCATTTCTCCCGGGACTATGGGCGGGGAGCTGTTTTTT. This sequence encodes CASSLNNVISPGTMGGELFF.

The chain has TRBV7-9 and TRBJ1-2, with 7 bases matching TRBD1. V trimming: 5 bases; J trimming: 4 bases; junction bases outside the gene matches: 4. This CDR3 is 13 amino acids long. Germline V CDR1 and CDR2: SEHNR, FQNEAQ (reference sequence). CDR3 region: CASSRTGRYGYTF. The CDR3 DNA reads TGTGCCAGCAGCCGGACAGGCCGCTATGGCTACACCTTC.

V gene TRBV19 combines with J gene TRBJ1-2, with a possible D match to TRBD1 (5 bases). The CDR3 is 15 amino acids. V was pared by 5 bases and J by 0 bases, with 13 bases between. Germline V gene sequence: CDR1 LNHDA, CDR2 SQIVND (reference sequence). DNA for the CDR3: TGTGCCAGTAGTGACCCAGGGCGGACTAACTATGGCTACACCTTC. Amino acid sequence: CASSDPGRTNYGYTF. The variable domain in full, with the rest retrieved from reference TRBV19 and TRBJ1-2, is DGGITQSPKYLFRKEGQNVTLSCEQNLNHDAMYWYRQDPGQGLRLIYYSQIVNDFQKGDIAEGYSVSREKKESFPLTVTSAQKNPTAFYLCASSDPGRTNYGYTFGSGTRLTVV.

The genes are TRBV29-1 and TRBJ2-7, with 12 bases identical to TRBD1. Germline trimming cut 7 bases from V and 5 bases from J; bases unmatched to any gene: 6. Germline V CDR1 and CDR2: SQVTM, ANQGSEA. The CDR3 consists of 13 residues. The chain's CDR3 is CSATGQGAHEQYF. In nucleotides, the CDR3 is TGCAGCGCCACGGGACAGGGGGCTCACGAGCAGTACTTC.

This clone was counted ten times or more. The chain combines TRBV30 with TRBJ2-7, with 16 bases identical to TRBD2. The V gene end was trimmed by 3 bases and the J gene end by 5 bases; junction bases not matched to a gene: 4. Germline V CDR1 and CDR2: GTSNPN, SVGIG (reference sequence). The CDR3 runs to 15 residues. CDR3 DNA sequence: TGTGCCTGGAGAGCCGGGACTAGCGGGAGGGACGAGCAGTACTTC. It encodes CAWRAGTSGRDEQYF.

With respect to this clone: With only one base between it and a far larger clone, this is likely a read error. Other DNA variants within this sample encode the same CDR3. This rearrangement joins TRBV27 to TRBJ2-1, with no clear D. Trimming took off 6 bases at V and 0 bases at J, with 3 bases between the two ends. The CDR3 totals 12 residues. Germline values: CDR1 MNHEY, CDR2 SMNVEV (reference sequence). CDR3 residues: CASRSSYNEQFF. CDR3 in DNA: TGTGCCAGCAGGAGCTCCTACAATGAGCAGTTCTTC.

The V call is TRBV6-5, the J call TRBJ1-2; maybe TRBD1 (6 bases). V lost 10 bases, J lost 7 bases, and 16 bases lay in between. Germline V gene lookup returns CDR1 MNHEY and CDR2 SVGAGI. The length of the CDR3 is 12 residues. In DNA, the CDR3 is TGTGCCATCTCAACAAAAGGGGGTGGCTACACCTTC. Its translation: CAISTKGGGYTF.

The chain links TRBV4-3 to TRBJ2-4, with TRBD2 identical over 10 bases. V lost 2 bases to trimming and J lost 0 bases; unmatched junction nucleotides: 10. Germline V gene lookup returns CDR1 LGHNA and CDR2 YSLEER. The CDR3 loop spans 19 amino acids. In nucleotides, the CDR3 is TGCGCCAGCAGCCAATTCTCTAGCGGGAGCGATCTAGCCAAAAACATTCAGTACTTC. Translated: CASSQFSSGSDLAKNIQYF.

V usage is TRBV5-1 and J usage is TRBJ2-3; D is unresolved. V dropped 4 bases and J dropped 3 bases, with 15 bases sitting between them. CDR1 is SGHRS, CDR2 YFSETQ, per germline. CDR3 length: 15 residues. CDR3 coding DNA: TGCGCCAGCAGCACCGCCTCACCGGGTACAGATACGCAGTATTTT. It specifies CASSTASPGTDTQYF.

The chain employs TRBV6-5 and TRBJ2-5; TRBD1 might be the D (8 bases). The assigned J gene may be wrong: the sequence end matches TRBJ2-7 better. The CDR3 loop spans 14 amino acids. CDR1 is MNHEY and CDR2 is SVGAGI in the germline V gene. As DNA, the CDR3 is TGTGCCAGCAGGGGGGGGACAGGATCCTACGAGCAGTACTTC. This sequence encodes CASRGGTGSYEQYF.

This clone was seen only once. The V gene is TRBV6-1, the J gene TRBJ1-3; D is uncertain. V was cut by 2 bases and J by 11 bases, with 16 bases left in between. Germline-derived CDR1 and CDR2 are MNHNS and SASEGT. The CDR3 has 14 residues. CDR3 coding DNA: TGTGCCAGCAGTGAACTGTACGCCTGGCGGGCCATATATTTT. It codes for CASSELYAWRAIYF.

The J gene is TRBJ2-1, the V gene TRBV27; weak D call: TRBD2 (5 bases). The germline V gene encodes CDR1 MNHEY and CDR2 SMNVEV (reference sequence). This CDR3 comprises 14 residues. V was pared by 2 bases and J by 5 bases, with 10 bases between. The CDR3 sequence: CASSLSLRDNEQFF. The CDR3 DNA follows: TGTGCCAGCAGTTTAAGTCTGAGGGACAATGAGCAGTTCTTC.

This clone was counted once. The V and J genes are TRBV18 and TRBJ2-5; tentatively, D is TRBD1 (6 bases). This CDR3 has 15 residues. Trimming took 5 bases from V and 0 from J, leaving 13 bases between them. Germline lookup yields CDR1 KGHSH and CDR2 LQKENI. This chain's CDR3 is CASSSTGTYQETQYF. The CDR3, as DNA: TGTGCCAGCTCATCGACAGGAACGTACCAAGAGACCCAGTACTTC. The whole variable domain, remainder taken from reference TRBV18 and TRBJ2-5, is NAGVMQNPRHLVRRRGQEARLRCSPMKGHSHVYWYRQLPEEGLKFMVYLQKENIIDESGMPKERFSAEFPKEGPSILRIQQVVRGDSAAYFCASSSTGTYQETQYFGPGTRLLVL.

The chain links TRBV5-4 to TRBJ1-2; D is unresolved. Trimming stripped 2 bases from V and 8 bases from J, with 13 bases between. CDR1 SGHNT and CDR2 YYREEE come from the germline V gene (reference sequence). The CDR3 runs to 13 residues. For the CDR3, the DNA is TGTGCCAGCAGCTTCAGTTCCAGGCAGGGCTACACCTTC. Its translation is CASSFSSRQGYTF.

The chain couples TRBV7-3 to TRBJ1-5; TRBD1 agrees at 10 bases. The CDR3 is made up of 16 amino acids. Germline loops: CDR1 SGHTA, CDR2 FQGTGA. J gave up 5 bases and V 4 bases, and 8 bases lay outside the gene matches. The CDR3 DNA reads TGTGCCAGCAGCTCCCGGGACAGGGGTGGGTATCAGCCCCAGCATTTT. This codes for CASSSRDRGGYQPQHF.

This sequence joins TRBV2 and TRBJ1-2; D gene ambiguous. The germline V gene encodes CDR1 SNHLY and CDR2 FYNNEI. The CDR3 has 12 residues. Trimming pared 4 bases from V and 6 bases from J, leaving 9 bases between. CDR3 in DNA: TGTGCCAGCAGTGCACTTGGGGATGGCTACACCTTC. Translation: CASSALGDGYTF.

The CDR3 protein is CASSPGAGGSSGNTIYF. CDR3 DNA sequence: TGTGCCAGCAGCCCCGGTGCAGGGGGTAGCTCTGGAAACACCATATATTTT. The chain employs TRBV7-9 and TRBJ1-3; 7 bases match TRBD1. The CDR3 is made up of 17 amino acids. The V gene's germline CDR1 is SEHNR and CDR2 FQNEAQ (reference sequence). V lost 5 bases, J lost 0 bases, and 10 bases stayed unmatched.

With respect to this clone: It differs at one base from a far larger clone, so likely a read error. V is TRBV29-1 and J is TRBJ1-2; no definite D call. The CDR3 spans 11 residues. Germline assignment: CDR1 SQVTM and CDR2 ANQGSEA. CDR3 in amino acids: CSESSNYGHTF. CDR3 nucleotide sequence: TGCAGCGAGTCCTCAAACTATGGCCACACCTTC.

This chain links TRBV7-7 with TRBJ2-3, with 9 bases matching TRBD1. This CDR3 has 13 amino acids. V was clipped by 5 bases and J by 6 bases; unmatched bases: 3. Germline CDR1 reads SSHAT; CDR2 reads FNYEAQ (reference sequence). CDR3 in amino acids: CASSPDRGDTQYF. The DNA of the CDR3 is TGTGCCAGCAGCCCTGACAGGGGGGATACGCAGTATTTT.

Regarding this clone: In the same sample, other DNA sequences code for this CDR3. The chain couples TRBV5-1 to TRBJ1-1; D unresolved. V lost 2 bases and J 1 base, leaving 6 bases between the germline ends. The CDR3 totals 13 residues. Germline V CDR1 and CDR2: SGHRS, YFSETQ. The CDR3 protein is CASSLAQNTEAFF. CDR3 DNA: TGCGCCAGCAGCTTAGCACAGAACACTGAAGCTTTCTTT.

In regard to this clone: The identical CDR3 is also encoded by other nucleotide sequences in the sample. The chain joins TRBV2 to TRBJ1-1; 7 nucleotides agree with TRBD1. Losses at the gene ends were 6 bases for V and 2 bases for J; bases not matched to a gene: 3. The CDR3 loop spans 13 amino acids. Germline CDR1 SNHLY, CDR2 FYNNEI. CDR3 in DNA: TGTGCCAGCAGAGGGGACAGAAACACTGAAGCTTTCTTT. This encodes CASRGDRNTEAFF.

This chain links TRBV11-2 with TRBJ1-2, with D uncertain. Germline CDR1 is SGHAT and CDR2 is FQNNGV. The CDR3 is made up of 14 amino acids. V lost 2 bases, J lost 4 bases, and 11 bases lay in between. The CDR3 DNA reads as TGTGCCAGCAGCTTAACTACAGCCAGCTATGGCTACACCTTC. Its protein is CASSLTTASYGYTF. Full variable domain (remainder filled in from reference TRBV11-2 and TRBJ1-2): EAGVAQSPRYKIIEKRQSVAFWCNPISGHATLYWYQQILGQGPKLLIQFQNNGVVDDSQLPKDRFSAERLKGVDSTLKIQPAKLEDSAVYLCASSLTTASYGYTFGSGTRLTVV.

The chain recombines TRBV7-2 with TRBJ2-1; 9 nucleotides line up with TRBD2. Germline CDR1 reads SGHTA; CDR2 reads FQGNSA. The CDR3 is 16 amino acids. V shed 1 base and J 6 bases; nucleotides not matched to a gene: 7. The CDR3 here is CASSLGGGRAGNEQFF. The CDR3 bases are TGTGCCAGCAGCTTAGGGGGCGGGAGGGCCGGCAATGAGCAGTTCTTC.

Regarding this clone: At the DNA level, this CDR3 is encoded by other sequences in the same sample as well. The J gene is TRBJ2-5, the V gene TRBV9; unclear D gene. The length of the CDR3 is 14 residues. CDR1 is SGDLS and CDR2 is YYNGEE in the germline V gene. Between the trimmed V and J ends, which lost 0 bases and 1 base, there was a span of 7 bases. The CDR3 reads CASSVVGGQETQYF. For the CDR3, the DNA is TGTGCCAGCAGCGTAGTAGGCGGCCAAGAGACCCAGTACTTC.

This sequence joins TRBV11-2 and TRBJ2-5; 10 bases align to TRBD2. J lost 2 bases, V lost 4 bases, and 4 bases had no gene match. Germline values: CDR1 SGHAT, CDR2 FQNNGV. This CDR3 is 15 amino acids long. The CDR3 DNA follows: TGTGCCAGCAGCTCACTAGCGGGGCTGCAAGAGACCCAGTACTTC. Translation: CASSSLAGLQETQYF.

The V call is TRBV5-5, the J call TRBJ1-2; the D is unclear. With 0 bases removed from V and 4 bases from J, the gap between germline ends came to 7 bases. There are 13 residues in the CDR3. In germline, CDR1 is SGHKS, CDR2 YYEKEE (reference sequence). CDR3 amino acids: CASSLGRPYGYTF. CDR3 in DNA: TGTGCCAGCAGCTTGGGCCGGCCCTATGGCTACACCTTC. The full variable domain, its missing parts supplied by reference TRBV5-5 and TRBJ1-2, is DAGVTQSPTHLIKTRGQQVTLRCSPISGHKSVSWYQQVLGQGPQFIFQYYEKEERGRGNFPDRFSARQFPNYSSELNVNALLLGDSALYLCASSLGRPYGYTFGSGTRLTVV.

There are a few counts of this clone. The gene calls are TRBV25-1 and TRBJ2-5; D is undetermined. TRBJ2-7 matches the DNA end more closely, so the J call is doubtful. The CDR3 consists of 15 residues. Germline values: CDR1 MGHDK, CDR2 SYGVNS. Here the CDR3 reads CASSESGRWAYEQYF. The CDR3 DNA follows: TGTGCCAGCAGTGAATCCGGTCGATGGGCCTACGAGCAGTACTTC.